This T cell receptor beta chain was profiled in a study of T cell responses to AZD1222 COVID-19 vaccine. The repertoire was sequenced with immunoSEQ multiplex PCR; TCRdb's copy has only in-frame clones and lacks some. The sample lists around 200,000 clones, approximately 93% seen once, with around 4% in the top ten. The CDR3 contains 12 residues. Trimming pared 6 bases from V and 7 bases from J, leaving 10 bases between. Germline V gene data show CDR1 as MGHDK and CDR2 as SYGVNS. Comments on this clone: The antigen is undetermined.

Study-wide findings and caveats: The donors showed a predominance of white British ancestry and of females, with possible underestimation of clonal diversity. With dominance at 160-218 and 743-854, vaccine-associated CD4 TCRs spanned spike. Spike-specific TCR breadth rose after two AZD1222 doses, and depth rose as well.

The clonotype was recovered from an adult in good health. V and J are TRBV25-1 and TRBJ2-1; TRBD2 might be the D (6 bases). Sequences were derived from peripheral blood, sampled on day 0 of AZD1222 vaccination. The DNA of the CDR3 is TGTGCCAGCAGACTAGGGAGGAATGAGCAGTTCTTC. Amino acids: CASRLGRNEQFF.